This TCR beta chain is from a study of early stage breast cancer tumors. Study-wide results and limits: Compared with adjacent normal breast tissue, tumors showed roughly 2.5-fold greater T cell density and higher clonality.

Comments on this clone: Its antigen is not known.

Only in-frame clones appear in the TCRdb table, and some are missing; sequencing was by immunoSEQ multiplex PCR. The sample contains tens of thousands of clones, 60% to 85% of which appear only once. CDR3 length equals 14 residues. Germline lookup yields CDR1 LNHNV and CDR2 YYDKDF (reference sequence). Deletions cut 1 base from V and 3 bases from J, with 7 bases between. The clonotype comes from a person in their thirties with breast cancer. This chain uses TRBV15 with TRBJ2-1; TRBD2 might be the D (6 bases). Sequencing was performed on blood. DNA for the CDR3: TGTGCCACCAGCAGAGGGGGGGACTACAATGAGCAGTTCTTC. Protein: CATSRGGDYNEQFF. Combining the CDR3 with reference TRBV15 and TRBJ2-1 gives the whole variable domain DAMVIQNPRYQVTQFGKPVTLSCSQTLNHNVMYWYQQKSSQAPKLLFHYYDKDFNNEADTPDNFQSRRPNTSFCFLDIRSPGLGDTAMYLCATSRGGDYNEQFFGPGTRLTVL.